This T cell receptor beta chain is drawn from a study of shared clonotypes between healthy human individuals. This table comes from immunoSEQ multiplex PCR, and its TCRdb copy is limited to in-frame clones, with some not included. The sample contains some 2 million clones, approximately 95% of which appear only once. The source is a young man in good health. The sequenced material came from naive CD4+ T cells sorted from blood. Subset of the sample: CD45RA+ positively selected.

CDR3 protein: CASSPGTSGSRDTGELFF. In DNA, the CDR3 is TGCGCCAGCAGTCCTGGGACTAGCGGGAGTAGGGACACCGGGGAGCTGTTTTTT. The rearrangement links TRBV4-1 to TRBJ2-2; 14 positions agree with TRBD2. This CDR3 spans 18 amino acids. With V trimmed by 6 bases and J by 3 bases, 9 bases remained unmatched. The germline V gene has CDR1 MGHRA and CDR2 YSYEKL.